This T cell receptor beta chain was sequenced in a study of tissue T cells after allogeneic stem cell transplantation. Notes on the study in general: Within patients, tissue anatomy strongly shaped TCR repertoire composition.

CDR3 sequences, V/J genes, frequencies and template counts came from survey-depth TCRbeta sequencing. Method: immunoSEQ multiplex PCR; TCRdb's copy keeps in-frame clones and lacks some. The data contain more than 2,500 clones, 43% of them singletons. The table lists this clone with a few counts. Its cognate antigen is unknown. Gene names and germline refer to mouse. Time point noted: mouse harvest day 14 after allogeneic transplant. The graft held 10^6 splenic CD5+ T cells and 10^7 T-cell-depleted bone marrow cells. The source material was gut tissue. The sequence was collected from a female BALB/c mouse given C57BL/6 T cells with graft-versus-host disease after an allogeneic hematopoietic cell transplant.

The part of the CDR3 DNA that was read is TGTGCCAGCAGTCGACAATATGAACAGTAC. It yields the protein CASSRQYEQY. Given in full, the CDR3 is CASSRQYEQYF. J is TRBJ2-7 and V is TRBV26; D gene ambiguous. The CDR3 is cut off 1 residue early in the read; its end comes from the germline J gene. Deletions cut 4 bases from V and 4 bases from J, with 5 bases between. The CDR3 has 11 residues. Germline V gene data show CDR1 as KGHPV and CDR2 as FQNQEV (reference sequence).